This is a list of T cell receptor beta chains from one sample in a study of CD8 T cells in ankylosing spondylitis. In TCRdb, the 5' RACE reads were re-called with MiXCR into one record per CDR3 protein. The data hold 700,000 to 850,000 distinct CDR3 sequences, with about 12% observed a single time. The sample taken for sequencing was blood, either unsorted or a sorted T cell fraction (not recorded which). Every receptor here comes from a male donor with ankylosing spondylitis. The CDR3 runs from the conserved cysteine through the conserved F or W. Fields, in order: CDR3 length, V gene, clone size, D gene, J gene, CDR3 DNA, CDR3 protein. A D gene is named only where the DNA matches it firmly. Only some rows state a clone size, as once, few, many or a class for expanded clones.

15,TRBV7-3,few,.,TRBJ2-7,TGTGCCAGCAGCCCCTTCGGGGGAACCTCCTATGAGCAGTACTTC,CASSPFGGTSYEQYF
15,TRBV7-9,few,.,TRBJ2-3,TGTGCCAGCAGCGTCAGCAGGGTGAGCACAGATACGCAGTATTTT,CASSVSRVSTDTQYF
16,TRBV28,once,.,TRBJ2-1,TGTGCCAGCAGTCCCTCCGCGGGCCTCACCTACAATGAGCAGTTCTTC,CASSPSAGLTYNEQFF
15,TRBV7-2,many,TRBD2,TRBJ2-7,TGTGCCAGCAGACGACTAGCGGGAGTCTCCTACGAGCAGTACTTC,CASRRLAGVSYEQYF
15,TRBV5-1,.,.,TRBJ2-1,TGCGCCAGCAGCTTGATTCTCGGCTCCTACAATGAGCAGTTCTTC,CASSLILGSYNEQFF
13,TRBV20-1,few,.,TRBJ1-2,TGCAGTGCTAGACGACCAGGGTCCTATGGCTACACCTTC,CSARRPGSYGYTF
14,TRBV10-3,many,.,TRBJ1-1,TGTGCCATCAGACGGACGGGGGAACACACTGAAGCTTTCTTT,CAIRRTGEHTEAFF
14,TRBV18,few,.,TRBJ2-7,TGTGCCAGCTCTTCGGCGTCCCCTCTCTACGAGCAGTACTTC,CASSSASPLYEQYF
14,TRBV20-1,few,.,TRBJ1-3,TGCAGTGCTTCCGGGACATATACTACAAACACCATATATTTT,CSASGTYTTNTIYF
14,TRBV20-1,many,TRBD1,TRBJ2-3,TGCAGTGCTGGGGGAGGACAGGGTGCAGATACGCAGTATTTT,CSAGGGQGADTQYF
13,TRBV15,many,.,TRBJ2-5,TGTGCCACCAGCAGAGATTTGCAGGAGACCCAGTACTTC,CATSRDLQETQYF
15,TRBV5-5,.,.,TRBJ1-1,TGTGCCAGCAGCTTGAGGGCTTACACGAACACTGAAGCTTTCTTT,CASSLRAYTNTEAFF
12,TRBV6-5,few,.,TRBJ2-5,TGTGCCAGCGGACCGCTACAAGAGACCCAGTACTTC,CASGPLQETQYF
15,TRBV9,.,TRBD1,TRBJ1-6,TGTGCCAGCAGTTATGGGGCGACAGGGGAATCACCCCTCCACTTT,CASSYGATGESPLHF
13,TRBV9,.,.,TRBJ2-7,TGTGCCAGCAGCGATTCCCCCCAGGGCGAGCAGTACTTC,CASSDSPQGEQYF
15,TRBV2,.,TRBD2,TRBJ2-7,TGTGCCAGCAGTGAACGGGGGGTGGGGAATTACGAGCAGTACTTC,CASSERGVGNYEQYF
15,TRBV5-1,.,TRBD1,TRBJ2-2,TGCGCCAGCAGCTGGGGACAGGCGAACACCGGGGAGCTGTTTTTT,CASSWGQANTGELFF
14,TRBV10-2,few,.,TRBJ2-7,TGCGCCAGCAGTGAGTTAAACGGAGCCTACGAGCAGTACTTC,CASSELNGAYEQYF
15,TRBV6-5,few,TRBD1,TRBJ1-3,TGTGCCAGCAGTTACGCCCCGGGACAGGGAAACACCATATATTTT,CASSYAPGQGNTIYF
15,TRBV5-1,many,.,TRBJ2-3,TGCGCCAGCAGCCTGCAAGGGGATGGCACAGATACGCAGTATTTT,CASSLQGDGTDTQYF
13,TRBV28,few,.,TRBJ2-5,TGTGCCAGCAGGGGTTTCCCCCAAGAGACCCAGTACTTC,CASRGFPQETQYF
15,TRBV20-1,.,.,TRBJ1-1,TGCAGTGCTAGAGGCGCAGGGGCGATGAACACTGAAGCTTTCTTT,CSARGAGAMNTEAFF
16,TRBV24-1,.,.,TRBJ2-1,TGTGCCACCAGTGATGCCCTAGCAGCCTCCTACAATGAGCAGTTCTTC,CATSDALAASYNEQFF
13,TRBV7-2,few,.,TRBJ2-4,TGTGCCAGCAGCCCCTTAGCCAAAAACATTCAGTACTTC,CASSPLAKNIQYF
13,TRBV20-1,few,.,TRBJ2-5,TGCAGTGCTAGAGAGGTCCGAGACGGGACCCAGTACTTC,CSAREVRDGTQYF
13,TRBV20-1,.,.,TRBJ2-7,TGCAGTGCCCAACGGGCCGCTCTCTACGAGCAGTACTTC,CSAQRAALYEQYF
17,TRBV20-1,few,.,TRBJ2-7,TGCAGTGCCGCCCGGGGGGCAGGGACCCTGTCCGCTGGCGAGCAGTACTTC,CSAARGAGTLSAGEQYF
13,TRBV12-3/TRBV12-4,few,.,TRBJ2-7,TGTGCCAGCAGTCCCCGGAGACAGAGCGAGCAGTACTTC,CASSPRRQSEQYF
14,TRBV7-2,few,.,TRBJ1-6,TGTGCCAGCAGCTCTCGGACGGGAAATTCACCCCTCCACTTT,CASSSRTGNSPLHF
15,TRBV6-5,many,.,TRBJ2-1,TGTGCCAGCAGTTCGCTAGGCGGGACCTACAATGAGCAGTTCTTC,CASSSLGGTYNEQFF
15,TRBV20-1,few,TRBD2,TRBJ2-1,TGCAGTGCTAGAAACACGCGGGGGGTCTACAATGAGCAGTTCTTC,CSARNTRGVYNEQFF
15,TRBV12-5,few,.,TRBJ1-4,TGTGCTAGTGGCCCCTCGGACTCAGGAAGGGAAAAACTGTTTTTT,CASGPSDSGREKLFF
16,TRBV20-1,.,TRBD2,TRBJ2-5,TGCAGTGCTAGAGATCCCCTAGCGGGGGCCAAAGAGACCCAGTACTTC,CSARDPLAGAKETQYF
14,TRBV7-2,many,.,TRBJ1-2,TGTGCCAGCAGCGATACTACCAGGGTATCTGGCTACACCTTC,CASSDTTRVSGYTF
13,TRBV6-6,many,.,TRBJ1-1,TGTGCCAGCAGAGGATTTACAGGAGCGGTAGCTTTCTTT,CASRGFTGAVAFF
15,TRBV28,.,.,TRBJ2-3,TGTGCCAGCAGTTTGGCGGGGGCCGACACAGATACGCAGTATTTT,CASSLAGADTDTQYF
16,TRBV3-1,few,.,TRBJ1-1,TGTGCCAGCAGCACTACGTGGGGAGGACGGAACACTGAAGCTTTCTTT,CASSTTWGGRNTEAFF
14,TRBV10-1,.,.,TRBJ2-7,TGCGCCAGCACCCCCGGGACTCCCTCCTACGAGCAGTACTTC,CASTPGTPSYEQYF
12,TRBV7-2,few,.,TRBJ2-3,TGTGCCAGCGGCCTGGACGGAAGTACGCAGTATTTT,CASGLDGSTQYF
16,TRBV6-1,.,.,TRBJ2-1,TGTGCCAGCAGCCCAGGGGGGGAGGGGCTTTACAATGAGCAGTTCTTC,CASSPGGEGLYNEQFF
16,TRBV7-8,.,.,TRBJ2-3,TGTGCCAGCAGCCCTTACAGAACCCCTGGCACAGATACGCAGTATTTT,CASSPYRTPGTDTQYF
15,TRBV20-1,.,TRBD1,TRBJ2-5,TGCAGTGCTCTGTCGACAGGGGGCCTCCAAGAGACCCAGTACTTC,CSALSTGGLQETQYF